The 25 T cell receptor beta chains below all came from one sample that was sequenced in a study of T cell responses to AZD1222 COVID-19 vaccine. Clones were read by immunoSEQ multiplex PCR, and TCRdb kept only the in-frame ones, dropping some. Of 130,000 or so clones in the sample, more than 90% were seen once. The sample in question was peripheral blood, obtained on day 0 of AZD1222 vaccination. These TCRs come from an adult in good health.

This chain uses TRBV6-4 with TRBJ2-1; 9 bases are shared with TRBD2. J lost 8 bases, V lost 3 bases, and 11 bases had no gene match. This CDR3 has 16 amino acids. CDR1 and CDR2 (germline): MRHNA, SNTAGT. CDR3 sequence: CASSEGGGASFDEQFF. The CDR3 bases are TGTGCCAGCAGTGAAGGCGGGGGGGCTTCTTTTGATGAGCAGTTCTTC.

This sequence joins TRBV6-1 and TRBJ1-2; D is possibly TRBD1 (5 bases). Trimming took off 2 bases at V and 5 bases at J, with 18 bases between the two ends. The CDR3 spans 16 residues. Germline CDR1 and CDR2: MNHNS and SASEGT. The CDR3 loop is CASSEFERGLRYGYTF. CDR3 DNA sequence: TGTGCCAGCAGTGAATTTGAAAGGGGCTTACGTTATGGCTACACCTTC.

The rearrangement uses TRBV30 and TRBJ1-5; D gene uncertain. This CDR3 spans 14 amino acids. Trimming removed 2 bases from V and 0 bases from J, with 8 bases in between. Germline CDR1 and CDR2: GTSNPN and SVGIG (reference sequence). The CDR3 loop reads CAWSIGFSNQPQHF. The CDR3 DNA reads as TGTGCCTGGAGTATCGGGTTTAGCAATCAGCCCCAGCATTTT. Full variable domain (outside the CDR3, taken from reference TRBV30 and TRBJ1-5): SQTIHQWPATLVQPVGSPLSLECTVEGTSNPNLYWYRQAAGRGLQLLFYSVGIGQISSEVPQNLSASRPQDRQFILSSKKLLLSDSGFYLCAWSIGFSNQPQHFGDGTRLSIL.

This sequence joins TRBV3-1 (or the pseudogene TRBV3-2) and TRBJ2-3; 14 bases are shared with TRBD2. V was pared by 4 bases and J by 2 bases, with 8 bases of the junction left unmatched. Germline CDR1 reads LGHDT; CDR2 reads YNNKEL (reference sequence). The CDR3 is 18 amino acids. The CDR3 protein is CASSPSGLAGVPTDTQYF. The CDR3, as DNA: TGTGCCAGCAGCCCCTCGGGACTAGCGGGGGTTCCCACAGATACGCAGTATTTT.

The genes are TRBV7-8 and TRBJ1-2, with 8 bases that match TRBD1. The CDR3 is 15 residues long. V shed 0 bases, J shed 1 base, and the junction held 1 base outside the gene matches. Per the germline V gene, CDR1 is SGHVS and CDR2 is FQNEAQ. CDR3 in amino acids: CASSLAGQVNYGYTF. CDR3 nucleotides: TGTGCCAGCAGCTTAGCGGGACAGGTTAACTATGGCTACACCTTC. Combining the CDR3 with reference TRBV7-8 and TRBJ1-2 gives the whole variable domain GAGVSQSPRYKVAKRGQDVALRCDPISGHVSLFWYQQALGQGPEFLTYFQNEAQLDKSGLPSDRFFAERPEGSVSTLKIQRTQQEDSAVYLCASSLAGQVNYGYTFGSGTRLTVV.

The chain uses TRBV3-1 (or the pseudogene TRBV3-2) and TRBJ2-5; 16 bases line up with TRBD2. Germline loops: CDR1 LGHDT, CDR2 YNNKEL (reference sequence). The ends lost 2 bases at V and 4 bases at J; junction bases unmatched: 13. CDR3 length: 20 residues. The chain's CDR3 is CASSQPRGTSGGAAGETQYF. The CDR3, as DNA: TGTGCCAGCAGCCAACCCCGCGGGACTAGCGGGGGGGCCGCGGGAGAGACCCAGTACTTC.

The V call is TRBV19, the J call TRBJ1-2, with 11 bases identical to TRBD1. CDR1 LNHDA and CDR2 SQIVND come from the germline V gene (reference sequence). The length of the CDR3 is 15 residues. V lost 6 bases to trimming and J lost 7 bases; unmatched junction nucleotides: 10. Here the CDR3 DNA reads TGTGCCAGTAGGAAGCCGGGACAGGGGGTCTTTGGCTACACCTTC. Translating gives CASRKPGQGVFGYTF.

This clone appeared a few times. The J gene is TRBJ1-5, the V gene TRBV4-1; D gene uncertain. Trimming removed 6 bases at V and 4 bases at J, with 16 bases between. CDR1 is MGHRA and CDR2 is YSYEKL in the germline V gene. There are 15 residues in the CDR3. The CDR3 loop reads CASSSKGGGNQPQHF. The CDR3 DNA reads TGCGCCAGCAGTTCGAAAGGAGGTGGGAATCAGCCCCAGCATTTT.

The chain carries TRBV19 and TRBJ1-2; tentative D call: TRBD1 (5 bases). The CDR3 runs 14 residues. Germline assignment: CDR1 LNHDA and CDR2 SQIVND (reference sequence). V lost 0 bases and J lost 4, with 9 bases in between. The CDR3 sequence is CASSIDPGTYGYTF. The CDR3 DNA reads as TGTGCCAGTAGTATAGATCCGGGGACCTATGGCTACACCTTC.

The chain joins TRBV4-1 to TRBJ2-6; TRBD1 aligns across 12 bases. The CDR3 has 21 residues. Trimming removed 5 bases from V and 0 bases from J; junction bases left unmatched: 14. CDR1 and CDR2 from the germline V gene are MGHRA and YSYEKL. Written as DNA, the CDR3 is TGCGCCAGCAGCGCGGACCGGGACAGGGGGCCTCTGAGCTCTGGGGCCAACGTCCTGACTTTC. As protein: CASSADRDRGPLSSGANVLTF.

This clone occurred once. V usage is TRBV28 and J usage is TRBJ1-1; D uncertain. Trimming stripped 3 bases from V and 3 bases from J, with 8 bases between. The CDR3 extends over 13 amino acids. Germline V gene lookup returns CDR1 MDHEN and CDR2 SYDVKM. CDR3 in DNA: TGTGCCAGCAGTTTTGTCCGGGACACTGAAGCTTTCTTT. This gives the protein CASSFVRDTEAFF.

The V gene is TRBV3-1 (or the pseudogene TRBV3-2), the J gene TRBJ1-4; perhaps TRBD1 as D (6 bases). The germline CDR1 and CDR2 sequences are LGHDT and YNNKEL (reference sequence). CDR3 length: 17 amino acids. V gave up 0 bases and J gave up 6 bases, with 17 bases separating them. CDR3 sequence reads: CASSQDLGGAGYEKLFF. The CDR3 DNA reads as TGTGCCAGCAGCCAAGATCTCGGGGGGGCTGGGTATGAAAAACTGTTTTTT.

The chain recombines TRBV5-4 with TRBJ1-1; D might be TRBD1 (5 bases). Per germline, CDR1 SGHNT and CDR2 YYREEE (reference sequence). The V gene lost 1 base and the J gene lost 0 bases, with 7 bases spanning the gap. The CDR3 is 14 amino acids. For the CDR3, the DNA is TGTGCCAGCAGCTTGCAACAGGTGAACACTGAAGCTTTCTTT. Its protein is CASSLQQVNTEAFF.

The chain employs TRBV2 and TRBJ1-2, with a possible D match to TRBD1 (6 bases). CDR3 length: 15 residues. With 2 bases removed from V and 7 bases from J, the gap between germline ends came to 17 bases. CDR1 and CDR2 (germline): SNHLY, FYNNEI. The CDR3 sequence: CASSESLVRGLGYTF. CDR3 bases: TGTGCCAGCAGTGAAAGCCTAGTGCGGGGGCTTGGCTACACCTTC.

The genes are TRBV3-1 (or the pseudogene TRBV3-2) and TRBJ2-3; possible D gene TRBD2, 6 bases. V lost 3 bases, J lost 2 bases, and 15 bases lay in between. CDR1 and CDR2 (germline): LGHDT, YNNKEL (reference sequence). The CDR3 contains 16 residues. CDR3: CASSQSPSDPTDTQYF. CDR3 sequence (DNA): TGTGCCAGCAGCCAGTCTCCTAGCGATCCCACAGATACGCAGTATTTT.

V usage is TRBV21-1 and J usage is TRBJ1-2. TRBV21-1 has pseudogene status. This CDR3 comprises 17 residues. The CDR3 spells CASSKVGGRLGLYGYTF. The CDR3 bases are TGTGCCAGCAGCAAAGTTGGGGGACGCCTGGGGCTCTATGGCTACACCTTC.

The V gene is TRBV4-3, the J gene TRBJ2-1; D might be TRBD2 (5 bases). This CDR3 is built from 17 residues. V shed 4 bases and J shed 0 bases, with 16 bases lying between them. Germline CDR1 and CDR2: LGHNA and YSLEER. The CDR3 nucleotides are TGCGCCAGCAGCCGAGGCGCGGGCGGTTCCTCCTACAATGAGCAGTTCTTC. This gives the protein CASSRGAGGSSYNEQFF.

The chain is built from TRBV5-1 and TRBJ2-5; the match to TRBD1 covers 8 bases. There are 15 residues in the CDR3. The V and J ends lost 3 bases and 2 bases, in that order; junction bases with no gene match: 6. The germline gives CDR1 SGHRS, CDR2 YFSETQ. The CDR3 region has the DNA TGCGCCAGCAGCTGGGGGACAGGAGGGCAAGAGACCCAGTACTTC. It yields the protein CASSWGTGGQETQYF.

The rearrangement links TRBV11-2 to TRBJ2-2, with 10 bases fitting TRBD1. Losses at the gene ends were 1 base for V and 4 bases for J; bases not matched to a gene: 3. Germline V gene lookup returns CDR1 SGHAT and CDR2 FQNNGV. The CDR3 loop spans 16 amino acids. CDR3 bases: TGTGCCAGCAGCTTAGGACAGGGGGCAAGCACCGGGGAGCTGTTTTTT. As protein: CASSLGQGASTGELFF.

CDR3 nucleotides: TGTGCCAGTAGCCCAGGAGGATCTGGAAACACCATATATTTT. Amino acid sequence: CASSPGGSGNTIYF. The chain is built from TRBV19 and TRBJ1-3; D is ambiguous. The CDR3 consists of 14 residues. Trimming left V 6 bases short and J 1 base short, with 10 bases between. Looked up from germline, CDR1 is LNHDA and CDR2 is SQIVND (reference sequence). Full variable domain (outside the CDR3, taken from reference TRBV19 and TRBJ1-3): DGGITQSPKYLFRKEGQNVTLSCEQNLNHDAMYWYRQDPGQGLRLIYYSQIVNDFQKGDIAEGYSVSREKKESFPLTVTSAQKNPTAFYLCASSPGGSGNTIYFGEGSWLTVV.

The chain has TRBV28 and TRBJ1-5; TRBD1 matches 10 bases. The V and J ends lost 4 bases and 3 bases, in that order; junction bases with no gene match: 18. The V gene's germline CDR1 is MDHEN and CDR2 SYDVKM. There are 20 residues in the CDR3. CDR3 DNA: TGTGCCAGCAGTTCCTCCGGGACAGGGGTTGGGGTGGTAGTCAATCAGCCCCAGCATTTT. This gives the protein CASSSSGTGVGVVVNQPQHF.

Concerning this clone itself: Other DNA sequences within the sample encode an identical CDR3. J is TRBJ2-7 and V is TRBV12-5; the D gene is possibly TRBD1 (5 bases). Deletions cut 6 bases from V and 4 bases from J, with 7 bases between. Germline CDR1 reads LGHNT; CDR2 reads FRNRAP. The CDR3 consists of 11 residues. The CDR3 reads CASGSGYEQYF. The CDR3 DNA reads as TGTGCTAGTGGGTCAGGGTACGAGCAGTACTTC.

On this clone: This CDR3 is also generated by other DNA sequences in the sample. The CDR3 DNA reads TGCGCCAGCAGCTTGTCAGGGGCGAACACTGAAGCTTTCTTT. Translating it yields CASSLSGANTEAFF. V and J are TRBV5-1 and TRBJ1-1, with a possible D match to TRBD1 (6 bases). The germline V gene has CDR1 SGHRS and CDR2 YFSETQ. Trimming left V 1 base short and J 1 base short, with 8 bases between. The CDR3 runs to 14 residues.

The rearrangement uses TRBV4-2 and TRBJ2-3; D remains unclear. V was trimmed by 0 bases and J by 2 bases, leaving 9 bases between them. The CDR3 has 15 residues. Germline V gene sequence: CDR1 LGHNA, CDR2 YNFKEQ. Here the CDR3 DNA reads TGTGCCAGCAGCCAAGATAGGCGCCCCACAGATACGCAGTATTTT. This codes for CASSQDRRPTDTQYF.

V usage is TRBV6-4 and J usage is TRBJ2-1; tentatively, D is TRBD1 (7 bases). Germline values: CDR1 MRHNA, CDR2 SNTAGT. V lost 3 bases, J lost 0 bases, and 9 bases lay in between. The CDR3 is made up of 15 amino acids. This CDR3 is CASSEQGGSYNEQFF. The CDR3 DNA follows: TGTGCCAGCAGTGAGCAGGGGGGCTCCTACAATGAGCAGTTCTTC.